The 14 T cell receptor beta chains in this list originate from one sample, sequenced in a study of T cell responses to AZD1222 COVID-19 vaccine. Method: immunoSEQ multiplex PCR; TCRdb's copy keeps in-frame clones and lacks some. The sample includes about 120,000 clones, around 89% of them seen just once. Sequencing used peripheral blood, obtained 28 days after the second AZD1222 dose. Receptor source: an adult who received the AZD1222 COVID-19 vaccine.

The chain links TRBV7-9 to TRBJ2-6; no reliable D call. The ends were cut back, 3 bases at V and 4 bases at J, with 10 bases in the middle. Germline CDR1 is SEHNR and CDR2 is FQNEAQ (reference sequence). The length of the CDR3 is 15 residues. The CDR3 DNA sequence: TGTGCCAGCAGCTTTCTGGGGTCAGGGGCCAACGTCCTGACTTTC. It specifies CASSFLGSGANVLTF.

This rearrangement joins TRBV28 to TRBJ2-7; 10 bases align to TRBD1. The CDR3 is 15 residues long. CDR1 and CDR2 (germline): MDHEN, SYDVKM. V lost 7 bases, J lost 13 bases, and 19 bases stayed unmatched. The CDR3 DNA reads TGTGCCAGCATCGATCCGGGACAGGGGCCTACGAGCACCTACTTC. Translation gives CASIDPGQGPTSTYF.

The chain combines TRBV9 with TRBJ2-3; the D gene could be TRBD1 or TRBD2 (5 bases each). Germline CDR1 is SGDLS and CDR2 is YYNGEE. Trimming cost V 7 bases and J 2 bases, with 20 bases left between them. The CDR3 spans 16 residues. The CDR3 reads CASHPGQPGPTDTQYF. The CDR3 DNA is TGTGCCAGCCACCCGGGGCAGCCTGGTCCCACAGATACGCAGTATTTT. Variable domain in full (rest from reference TRBV9 and TRBJ2-3): DSGVTQTPKHLITATGQRVTLRCSPRSGDLSVYWYQQSLDQGLQFLIQYYNGEERAKGNILERFSAQQFPDLHSELNLSSLELGDSALYFCASHPGQPGPTDTQYFGPGTRLTVL.

This sequence joins TRBV5-1 and TRBJ2-1, with 11 nucleotides matching TRBD2. CDR1 is SGHRS and CDR2 is YFSETQ in the germline V gene. The CDR3 covers 16 residues. Unmatched junction bases numbered 6, after V lost 3 bases and J lost 4 bases. The CDR3 is CASSSTSGTVYNEQFF. The CDR3 DNA reads as TGCGCCAGCAGCTCGACTAGCGGGACCGTATACAATGAGCAGTTCTTC.

The chain is built from TRBV10-2 and TRBJ2-2, with no clear D. V was clipped by 4 bases and J by 7 bases, with 1 base between them. Germline values: CDR1 WSHSY, CDR2 SAAADI. CDR3 length: 10 amino acids. The CDR3 sequence: CASSGGELFF. As DNA, the CDR3 is TGCGCCAGCAGTGGCGGGGAGCTGTTTTTT.

The genes are TRBV9 and TRBJ2-3; 12 bases fit TRBD2. The CDR3 covers 17 residues. J was trimmed by 3 bases and V by 0 bases; bases with no gene match: 5. Looked up from germline, CDR1 is SGDLS and CDR2 is YYNGEE. The chain's CDR3 is CASSVESSGGATDTQYF. CDR3 coding DNA: TGTGCCAGCAGCGTAGAGTCTAGCGGGGGGGCGACAGATACGCAGTATTTT.

The gene calls are TRBV9 and TRBJ2-1, with 10 bases identical to TRBD1. CDR3 length: 15 residues. CDR1 and CDR2 from the germline V gene are SGDLS and YYNGEE. V shed 4 bases, J shed 6 bases, and the junction held 7 bases outside the gene matches. CDR3: CASSSRGQGSNEQFF. Here the CDR3 DNA reads TGTGCCAGCAGCTCCCGGGGACAGGGGTCCAATGAGCAGTTCTTC.

With respect to this clone: Other DNA sequences within the sample encode an identical CDR3. The chain employs TRBV19 and TRBJ2-1; possibly TRBD2 for D (5 bases). The ends were cut back, 7 bases at V and 0 bases at J, with 13 bases in the middle. CDR1 and CDR2 from the germline V gene are LNHDA and SQIVND (reference sequence). CDR3 length equals 15 residues. For the CDR3, the DNA is TGTGCCAGTACCCTGAGCGGTTCCTCCTACAATGAGCAGTTCTTC. This sequence encodes CASTLSGSSYNEQFF.

The rearrangement links TRBV9 to TRBJ2-4; the match to TRBD2 covers 8 bases. Germline V gives CDR1 SGDLS, CDR2 YYNGEE. Unmatched junction bases numbered 11, after V lost 7 bases and J lost 5 bases. There are 15 residues in the CDR3. The CDR3, as DNA: TGTGCCAGCCATCCAGGGACTAGTACTCAAAACATTCAGTACTTC. Protein sequence: CASHPGTSTQNIQYF.

The chain couples TRBV3-1 (or the pseudogene TRBV3-2) to TRBJ2-5, with TRBD2 matching 10 bases. Germline V gene lookup returns CDR1 LGHDT and CDR2 YNNKEL (reference sequence). V gave up 0 bases and J gave up 4 bases; unmatched junction bases: 11. The CDR3 sequence is 18 residues long. The CDR3 region has the DNA TGTGCCAGCAGCCAAGAACCCAGCGGGGGGGGATTGAGAGAGACCCAGTACTTC. Its protein product is CASSQEPSGGGLRETQYF.

CDR3 sequence: CASSLQGLYGYTF. DNA of the CDR3: TGTGCCAGCAGCCTACAGGGGCTCTATGGCTACACCTTC. This chain uses TRBV3-1 (or the pseudogene TRBV3-2) with TRBJ1-2; 7 positions match TRBD1. The ends lost 4 bases at V and 4 bases at J; junction bases unmatched: 3. Germline CDR1 is LGHDT and CDR2 is YNNKEL (reference sequence). The CDR3 is made up of 13 amino acids.

The V and J genes are TRBV18 and TRBJ2-5; D might be TRBD1 (5 bases). Per the germline V gene, CDR1 is KGHSH and CDR2 is LQKENI. Trimming took 3 bases from V and 4 from J, leaving 9 bases between them. The CDR3 totals 13 residues. CDR3 amino acids: CASSPRRGETQYF. CDR3 sequence (DNA): TGTGCCAGCTCACCTCGAAGGGGAGAGACCCAGTACTTC. Full variable domain (remainder filled in from reference TRBV18 and TRBJ2-5): NAGVMQNPRHLVRRRGQEARLRCSPMKGHSHVYWYRQLPEEGLKFMVYLQKENIIDESGMPKERFSAEFPKEGPSILRIQQVVRGDSAAYFCASSPRRGETQYFGPGTRLLVL.

The chain uses TRBV5-4 and TRBJ1-2; the D gene is possibly TRBD1 (5 bases). Between the trimmed V and J ends, which lost 4 bases and 4 bases, there was a span of 17 bases. The CDR3 sequence is 15 residues long. Germline assignment: CDR1 SGHNT and CDR2 YYREEE (reference sequence). The CDR3 is CASSPRGRVGYGYTF. CDR3 sequence (DNA): TGTGCCAGCAGCCCAAGGGGCAGGGTGGGCTATGGCTACACCTTC.

The CDR3 spells CASSVTGGADTEAFF. The DNA for the CDR3 is TGTGCCAGCAGCGTGACAGGGGGCGCGGACACTGAAGCTTTCTTT. J is TRBJ1-1 and V is TRBV11-2; 10 bases are shared with TRBD1. V shed 5 bases and J 3 bases; nucleotides not matched to a gene: 6. The germline V gene has CDR1 SGHAT and CDR2 FQNNGV. The CDR3 consists of 15 residues.